One sample yielded the 6 T cell receptor beta chains listed below, sequenced in a study of blood T cells in healthy people across ages. Next came a second PCR, run for about 6 to 12 cycles, which used a sample-barcoded 5' primer along with a J-beta primer mix. TCRdb fed the 5' RACE reads into MiXCR, producing one record per CDR3 protein. Of fewer than 1,000,000 distinct CDR3 sequences detected, more than 35% appear once; the ten largest clones hold roughly 20%. Sequenced material: blood. These receptors were collected from a man at least 80 years old in good health.

This chain joins TRBV6-1 and TRBJ2-7; 8 positions agree with TRBD1. CDR1 is MNHNS and CDR2 is SASEGT in the germline V gene. The CDR3 is made up of 13 amino acids. With V trimmed by 7 bases and J by 7 bases, 9 bases remained unmatched. This chain's CDR3 is CASNGQGYNEQYF. CDR3 in DNA: TGTGCCAGCAACGGACAGGGCTACAATGAGCAGTACTTC.

The rearrangement links TRBV24-1 to TRBJ2-3; D is uncertain. V was trimmed by 3 bases and J by 4 bases, leaving 13 bases between them. The germline gives CDR1 KGHDR, CDR2 SFDVKD. The CDR3 loop spans 15 amino acids. This CDR3 reads CATSDVAHPADTQYF. For the CDR3, the DNA is TGTGCCACCAGTGATGTTGCTCACCCGGCAGATACGCAGTATTTT.

The rearrangement links TRBV10-3 to TRBJ1-2; D not certain. The CDR3 runs to 15 residues. Per germline, CDR1 ENHRY and CDR2 SYGVKD. The ends were cut back, 4 bases at V and 1 base at J, with 13 bases in the middle. The CDR3 reads CAISASTAVNYGYTF. The CDR3 bases are TGTGCCATCAGTGCTTCGACGGCGGTTAACTATGGCTACACCTTC.

This CDR3 is CSAREGGTDNEQFF. Here the CDR3 DNA reads TGCAGTGCTAGGGAGGGGGGTACCGACAATGAGCAGTTCTTC. The chain joins TRBV20-1 to TRBJ2-1; possibly TRBD1 or TRBD2 for D (6 bases each). CDR3 size: 14 residues. V lost 3 bases to trimming and J lost 5 bases, with 14 bases between them. CDR1 is DFQATT, CDR2 SNEGSKA, per germline (reference sequence).

This clonotype was seen a few times. The chain couples TRBV15 to TRBJ2-5; D ambiguous. The germline V gene encodes CDR1 LNHNV and CDR2 YYDKDF (reference sequence). The CDR3 totals 14 residues. The germline V and J ends were trimmed by 0 bases and 11 bases, with 16 bases remaining between them. CDR3 in amino acids: CATSRDRLIGEQYF. Written as DNA, the CDR3 is TGTGCCACCAGCAGAGATCGGCTTATCGGTGAGCAGTACTTC.

V gene TRBV27 combines with J gene TRBJ2-6; 8 bases line up with TRBD1. J was trimmed by 3 bases and V by 2 bases; bases with no gene match: 3. Germline V CDR1 and CDR2: MNHEY, SMNVEV (reference sequence). This CDR3 comprises 16 residues. The CDR3 reads CASSLQGALGANVLTF. The CDR3 DNA reads TGTGCCAGCAGTTTACAGGGGGCGCTTGGGGCCAACGTCCTGACTTTC.